This TCR beta chain emerged from a study of T cell changes during pregnancy in multiple sclerosis. Germline CDR1 and CDR2: MNHNS and SASEGT. The CDR3 runs 12 residues. Trimming removed 1 base at V and 2 bases at J, with 3 bases between. Produced via immunoSEQ multiplex PCR; TCRdb's table is partial and in-frame only. The sample includes about 70,000 clones, about 92% of them seen just once. The source is a female donor with multiple sclerosis, enrolled in a pregnancy study. The V gene is TRBV6-1, the J gene TRBJ2-7; D unresolved. The sample consisted of peripheral blood, taken after pregnancy. The CDR3 is CASSEVTYEQYF. In DNA, the CDR3 is TGTGCCAGCAGTGAAGTCACCTACGAGCAGTACTTC.